The next 4 T cell receptor beta chains were all read from a single sample in a study of cytomegalovirus exposure and HLA in healthy donors. 60 Vbeta and 13 Jbeta primers were used in PCR. This table comes from immunoSEQ multiplex PCR, and its TCRdb copy is limited to in-frame clones, with some not included. This sample has about 250,000 clones, with roughly 80% found just once. The sequencing input was PBMCs. Source of these receptors: a girl aged 2 to 10 in good health and CMV-seronegative.

This clone was seen a handful of times. The chain is built from TRBV5-1 and TRBJ2-2; D is perhaps TRBD1 (7 bases). Germline V gives CDR1 SGHRS, CDR2 YFSETQ. Trimming took 3 bases from V and 8 from J, leaving 17 bases between them. CDR3 length equals 15 residues. The CDR3 here is CASSWGDRGSGELFF. The CDR3 region has the DNA TGCGCCAGCAGCTGGGGGGACAGAGGCTCTGGGGAGCTGTTTTTT.

V and J are TRBV14 and TRBJ2-7; 10 positions agree with TRBD2. In germline, CDR1 is SGHDN, CDR2 FVKESK. This CDR3 comprises 16 residues. V lost 1 base and J lost 3; bases outside the gene matches: 6. The CDR3 is CASSQGTSGRYYEQYF. Written as DNA, the CDR3 is TGTGCCAGCAGCCAAGGGACTAGCGGTAGATACTACGAGCAGTACTTC.

The chain couples TRBV27 to TRBJ2-1; TRBD2 matches at 7 bases. The length of the CDR3 is 15 residues. V lost 6 bases, J lost 6 bases, and 11 bases stayed unmatched. Germline-derived CDR1 and CDR2 are MNHEY and SMNVEV (reference sequence). CDR3 bases: TGTGCCAGCAGCCGGACCGGGACTATACCCAATGAGCAGTTCTTC. Translating gives CASSRTGTIPNEQFF.

The V call is TRBV9, the J call TRBJ1-4; 7 nucleotides line up with TRBD1. V shed 3 bases and J 5 bases; nucleotides not matched to a gene: 7. The CDR3 covers 15 residues. The germline CDR1 and CDR2 sequences are SGDLS and YYNGEE. This CDR3 is CASSAGTVKNEKLFF. The DNA of the CDR3 is TGTGCCAGCAGCGCCGGGACAGTGAAGAATGAAAAACTGTTTTTT.